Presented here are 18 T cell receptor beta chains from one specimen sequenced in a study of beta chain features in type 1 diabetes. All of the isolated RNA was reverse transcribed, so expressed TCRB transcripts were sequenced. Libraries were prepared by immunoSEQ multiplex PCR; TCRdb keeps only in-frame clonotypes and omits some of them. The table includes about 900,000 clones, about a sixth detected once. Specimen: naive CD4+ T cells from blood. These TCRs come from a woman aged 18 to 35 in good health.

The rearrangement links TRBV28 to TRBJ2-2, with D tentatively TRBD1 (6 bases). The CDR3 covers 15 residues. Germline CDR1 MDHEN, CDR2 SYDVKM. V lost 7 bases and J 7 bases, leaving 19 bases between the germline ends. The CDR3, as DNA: TGTGCCAGCATTCCAATGGGGGCGCACGACGGGGAGCTGTTTTTT. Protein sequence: CASIPMGAHDGELFF. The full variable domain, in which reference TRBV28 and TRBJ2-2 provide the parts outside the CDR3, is DVKVTQSSRYLVKRTGEKVFLECVQDMDHENMFWYRQDPGLGLRLIYFSYDVKMKEKGDIPEGYSVSREKKERFSLILESASTNQTSMYLCASIPMGAHDGELFFGEGSRLTVL.

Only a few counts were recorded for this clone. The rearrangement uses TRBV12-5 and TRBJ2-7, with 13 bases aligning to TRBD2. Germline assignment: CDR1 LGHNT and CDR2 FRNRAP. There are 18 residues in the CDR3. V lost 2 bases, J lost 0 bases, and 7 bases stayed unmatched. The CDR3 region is CASGLPGTSGDSSYEQYF. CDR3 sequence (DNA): TGTGCTAGTGGTTTGCCCGGGACTAGCGGGGACAGCTCCTACGAGCAGTACTTC. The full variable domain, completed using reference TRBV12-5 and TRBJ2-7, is DARVTQTPRHKVTEMGQEVTMRCQPILGHNTVFWYRQTMMQGLELLAYFRNRAPLDDSGMPKDRFSAEMPDATLATLKIQPSEPRDSAVYFCASGLPGTSGDSSYEQYFGPGTRLTVT.

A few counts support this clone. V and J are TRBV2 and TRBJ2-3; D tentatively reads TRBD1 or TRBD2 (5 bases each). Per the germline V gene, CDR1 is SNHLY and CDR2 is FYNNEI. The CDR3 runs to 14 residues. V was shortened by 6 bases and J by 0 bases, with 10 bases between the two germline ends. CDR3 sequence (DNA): TGTGCCAGCAGCGGGACGGCTAGCACAGATACGCAGTATTTT. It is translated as CASSGTASTDTQYF.

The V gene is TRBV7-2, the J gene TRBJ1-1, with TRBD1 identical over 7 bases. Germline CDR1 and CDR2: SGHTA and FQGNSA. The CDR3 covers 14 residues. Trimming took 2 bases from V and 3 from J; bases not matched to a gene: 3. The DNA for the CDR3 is TGTGCCAGCAGCTTAAAGGGACAGTACACTGAAGCTTTCTTT. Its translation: CASSLKGQYTEAFF.

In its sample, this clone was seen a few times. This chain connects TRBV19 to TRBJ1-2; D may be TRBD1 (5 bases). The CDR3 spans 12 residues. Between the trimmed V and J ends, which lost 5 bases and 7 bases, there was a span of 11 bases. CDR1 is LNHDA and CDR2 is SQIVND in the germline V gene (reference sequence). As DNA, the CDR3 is TGTGCCAGTAGTCAGATTCAGGGTGGCTACACCTTC. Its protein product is CASSQIQGGYTF.

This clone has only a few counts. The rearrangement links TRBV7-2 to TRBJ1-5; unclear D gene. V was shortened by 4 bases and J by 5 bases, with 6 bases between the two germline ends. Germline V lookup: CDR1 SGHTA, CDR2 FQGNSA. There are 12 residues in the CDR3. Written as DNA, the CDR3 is TGTGCCAGCAGCTATGAGCATCAGCCCCAGCATTTT. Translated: CASSYEHQPQHF.

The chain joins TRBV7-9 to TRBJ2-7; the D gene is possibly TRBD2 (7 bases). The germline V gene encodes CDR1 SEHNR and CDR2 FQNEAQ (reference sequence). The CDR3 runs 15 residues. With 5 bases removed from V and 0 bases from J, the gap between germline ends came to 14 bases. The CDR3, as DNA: TGTGCCAGCAGCCCCGGGGGGCCTGTCTCCTACGAGCAGTACTTC. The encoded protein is CASSPGGPVSYEQYF.

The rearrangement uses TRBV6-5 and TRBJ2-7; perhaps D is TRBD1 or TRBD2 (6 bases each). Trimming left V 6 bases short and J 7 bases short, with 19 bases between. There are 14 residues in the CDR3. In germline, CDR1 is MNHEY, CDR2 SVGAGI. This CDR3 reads CASRNRATGGEQYF. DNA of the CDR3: TGTGCCAGCAGGAACAGGGCAACAGGAGGGGAGCAGTACTTC.

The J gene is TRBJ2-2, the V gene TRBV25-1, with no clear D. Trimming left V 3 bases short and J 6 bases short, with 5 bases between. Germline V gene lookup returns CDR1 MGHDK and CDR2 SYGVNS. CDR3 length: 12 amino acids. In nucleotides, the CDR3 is TGTGCCAGCAGTGATTGGCCCGGGGAGCTGTTTTTT. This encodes CASSDWPGELFF.

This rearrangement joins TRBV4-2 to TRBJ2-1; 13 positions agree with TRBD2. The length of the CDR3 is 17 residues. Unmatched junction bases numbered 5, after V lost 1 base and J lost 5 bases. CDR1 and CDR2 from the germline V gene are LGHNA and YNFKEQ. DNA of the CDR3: TGTGCCAGCAGCCAAGGTGCTACTAGCGGGAGGGACAATGAGCAGTTCTTC. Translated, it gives CASSQGATSGRDNEQFF.

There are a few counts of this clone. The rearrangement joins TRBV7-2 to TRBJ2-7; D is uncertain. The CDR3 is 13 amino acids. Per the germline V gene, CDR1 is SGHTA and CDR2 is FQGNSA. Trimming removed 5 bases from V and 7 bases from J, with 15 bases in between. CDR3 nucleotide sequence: TGTGCCAGCAGCCTTGCAGGCTCTGGTGAGCAGTACTTC. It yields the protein CASSLAGSGEQYF.

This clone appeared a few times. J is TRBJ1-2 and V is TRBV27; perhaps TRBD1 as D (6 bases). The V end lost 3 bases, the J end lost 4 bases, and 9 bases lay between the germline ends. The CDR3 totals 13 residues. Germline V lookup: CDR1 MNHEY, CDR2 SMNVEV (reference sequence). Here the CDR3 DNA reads TGTGCCAGCAGTTTGGCAGGGGCCTATGGCTACACCTTC. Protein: CASSLAGAYGYTF.

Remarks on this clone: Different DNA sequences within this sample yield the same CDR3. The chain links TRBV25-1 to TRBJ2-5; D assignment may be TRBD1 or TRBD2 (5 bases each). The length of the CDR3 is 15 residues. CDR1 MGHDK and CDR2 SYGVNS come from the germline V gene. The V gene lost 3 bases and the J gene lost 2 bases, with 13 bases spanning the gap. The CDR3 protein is CASSDPGTIQETQYF. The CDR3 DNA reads TGTGCCAGCAGTGATCCCGGGACGATTCAAGAGACCCAGTACTTC.

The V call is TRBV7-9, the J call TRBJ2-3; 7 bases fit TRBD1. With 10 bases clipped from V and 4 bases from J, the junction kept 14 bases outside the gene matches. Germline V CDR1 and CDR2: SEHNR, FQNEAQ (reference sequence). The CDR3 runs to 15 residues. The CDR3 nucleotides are TGTGCCACCAGACAGGGCGCTTTAGTCTCAGATACGCAGTATTTT. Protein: CATRQGALVSDTQYF. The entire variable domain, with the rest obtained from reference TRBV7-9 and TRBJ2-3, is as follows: DTGVSQNPRHKITKRGQNVTFRCDPISEHNRLYWYRQTLGQGPEFLTYFQNEAQLEKSRLLSDRFSAERPKGSFSTLEIQRTEQGDSAMYLCATRQGALVSDTQYFGPGTRLTVL.

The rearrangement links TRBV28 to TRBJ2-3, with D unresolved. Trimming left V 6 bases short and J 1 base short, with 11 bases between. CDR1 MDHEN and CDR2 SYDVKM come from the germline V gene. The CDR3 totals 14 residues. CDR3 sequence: CASSPSLGTDTQYF. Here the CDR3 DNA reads TGTGCCAGCAGCCCCAGCCTGGGCACAGATACGCAGTATTTT.

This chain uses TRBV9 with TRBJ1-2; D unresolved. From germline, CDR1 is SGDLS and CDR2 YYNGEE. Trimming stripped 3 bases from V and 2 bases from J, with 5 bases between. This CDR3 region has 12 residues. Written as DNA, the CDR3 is TGTGCCAGCAGCGCTGGGAACTATGGCTACACCTTC. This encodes CASSAGNYGYTF.

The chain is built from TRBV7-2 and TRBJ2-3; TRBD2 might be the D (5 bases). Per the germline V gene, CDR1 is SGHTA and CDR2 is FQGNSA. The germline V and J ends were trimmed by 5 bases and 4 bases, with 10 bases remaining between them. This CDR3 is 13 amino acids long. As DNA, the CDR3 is TGTGCCAGCAGCGAGATTAGCGCAGATACGCAGTATTTT. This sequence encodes CASSEISADTQYF.

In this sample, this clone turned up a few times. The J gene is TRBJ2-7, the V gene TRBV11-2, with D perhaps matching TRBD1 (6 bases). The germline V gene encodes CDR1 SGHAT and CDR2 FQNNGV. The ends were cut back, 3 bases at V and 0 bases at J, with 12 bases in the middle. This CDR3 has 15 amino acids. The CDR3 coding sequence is TGTGCCAGCAGCTTGAGCAGGGGCTACTCCTACGAGCAGTACTTC. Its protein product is CASSLSRGYSYEQYF.